A single sample is the source of the 4 T cell receptor beta chains below, sequenced in a study of identical twins. In TCRdb, the 5' RACE reads were re-called with MiXCR into one record per CDR3 protein. This sample has about 1.7 million distinct CDR3 sequences, with about 32% found just once. The sample taken for sequencing was cord blood. The receptors were gathered from a newborn girl in good health.

In this sample, this clonotype turned up a few times. V and J are TRBV12-3 or TRBV12-4 and TRBJ1-2, with 8 bases aligning to TRBD1. This CDR3 has 15 amino acids. V dropped 3 bases and J dropped 4; count of bases not matched to a gene: 7. CDR3 nucleotides: TGTGCCAGCAGTTTTCAGGGGGCTCACATCTATGGCTACACCTTC. It yields the protein CASSFQGAHIYGYTF.

The chain joins TRBV2 to TRBJ2-3; 12 bases agree with TRBD2. Germline V gene lookup returns CDR1 SNHLY and CDR2 FYNNEI. After removal of 6 bases from V and 4 bases from J, the junction contained 8 bases not matched to a gene. The CDR3 spans 16 residues. The CDR3 here is CASRLAGGHSADTQYF. CDR3 in DNA: TGTGCCAGCAGGCTAGCGGGGGGGCATAGCGCAGATACGCAGTATTTT.

This chain connects TRBV3-1 to TRBJ2-1, with 14 bases identical to TRBD2. The tail of the sequence fits TRBJ2-7 better, so the J call may be wrong. CDR3 length equals 18 residues. Germline CDR1 reads LGHDT; CDR2 reads YNNKEL (reference sequence). CDR3 coding DNA: TGTGCCAGCAGTCCGACTAGCGGGAGGGCCCCCTATAACAATGAGCAGTACTTC. It specifies CASSPTSGRAPYNNEQYF.

Concerning this clonotype: Compared with germline, one end of the junction differs, possibly owing to a read error. The chain employs TRBV2 and TRBJ1-5, with unresolved D. CDR3 length equals 13 residues. Looked up from germline, CDR1 is SNHLY and CDR2 is FYNNEI. The CDR3 is CASRSRSNQPRHF. As DNA, the CDR3 is TGTGCCAGCAGGTCCAGGAGCAATCAGCCCCGGCATTTT. Using reference TRBV2 and TRBJ1-5 for the parts outside the CDR3, the full variable domain is EPEVTQTPSHQVTQMGQEVILRCVPISNHLYFYWYRQILGQKVEFLVSFYNNEISEKSEIFDDQFSVERPDGSNFTLKIRSTKLEDSAMYFCASRSRSNQPRHFGDGTRLSIL.